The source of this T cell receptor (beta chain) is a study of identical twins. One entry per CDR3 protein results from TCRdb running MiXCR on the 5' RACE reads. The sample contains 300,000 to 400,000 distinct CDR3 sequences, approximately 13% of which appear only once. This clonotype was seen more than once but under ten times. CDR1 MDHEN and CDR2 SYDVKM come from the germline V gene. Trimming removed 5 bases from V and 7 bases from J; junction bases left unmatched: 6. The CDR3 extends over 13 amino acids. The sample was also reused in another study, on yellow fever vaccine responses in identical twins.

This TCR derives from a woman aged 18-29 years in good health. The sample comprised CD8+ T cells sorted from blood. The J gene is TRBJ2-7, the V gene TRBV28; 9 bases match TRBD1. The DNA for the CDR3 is TGTGCCAGCAGTCCTACAGGGGGCCGAGAGCAGTACGTC. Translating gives CASSPTGGREQYV.